The 16 T cell receptor beta chains given below trace back to one sample, sequenced in a study of technical replicates of blood from a handful of donors. Assay: immunoSEQ multiplex PCR; the TCRdb copy retains only in-frame clones and omits some. This sample has 76,000 or so clones, with about 91% found just once. The material sequenced was T cells isolated from PBMCs. These receptors originate from a human donor in good health.

V usage is TRBV27 and J usage is TRBJ2-7; perhaps TRBD1 as D (6 bases). The germline V gene encodes CDR1 MNHEY and CDR2 SMNVEV (reference sequence). This CDR3 is built from 15 residues. Trimming took off 0 bases at V and 5 bases at J, with 14 bases between the two ends. This CDR3 reads CASSLSAGVIHEQYF. For the CDR3, the DNA is TGTGCCAGCAGTTTATCGGCAGGGGTTATACACGAGCAGTACTTC.

This clone was seen just once. This chain connects TRBV11-2 to TRBJ1-1; 7 nucleotides agree with TRBD1. The germline V gene encodes CDR1 SGHAT and CDR2 FQNNGV. V was pared by 3 bases and J by 1 base, with 2 bases of the junction left unmatched. The CDR3 sequence is 14 residues long. CDR3: CASSFEGANTEAFF. The DNA for the CDR3 is TGTGCCAGCAGCTTTGAGGGGGCGAACACTGAAGCTTTCTTT.

The J gene is TRBJ1-4, the V gene TRBV18; 7 bases are a match to TRBD1. Germline V gene sequence: CDR1 KGHSH, CDR2 LQKENI. The V and J ends lost 3 bases and 8 bases, in that order; junction bases with no gene match: 12. The CDR3 length is 16 residues. The CDR3 nucleotides read TGTGCCAGCTCACCTAGACAGGGAGGTCGTCGGGAAAAACTGTTTTTT. Translated: CASSPRQGGRREKLFF.

This clone was seen just once. V gene TRBV11-1 combines with J gene TRBJ2-7, with TRBD2 matching 8 bases. V dropped 2 bases and J dropped 7; count of bases not matched to a gene: 4. Germline V gene sequence: CDR1 SGHAT, CDR2 FQDESV (reference sequence). This CDR3 is 13 amino acids long. As DNA, the CDR3 is TGTGCCAGCAGCTTACCGGGAGGGCGGGAGCAGTACTTC. This translates into CASSLPGGREQYF.

J is TRBJ2-2 and V is TRBV9, with 12 bases aligning to TRBD2. This CDR3 spans 18 amino acids. Germline V gene sequence: CDR1 SGDLS, CDR2 YYNGEE. V gave up 0 bases and J gave up 4 bases; unmatched junction bases: 7. CDR3: CASSVVGLAGGPTGELFF. The CDR3 coding sequence is TGTGCCAGCAGCGTAGTAGGCCTAGCGGGGGGGCCCACCGGGGAGCTGTTTTTT. The full variable domain, its missing parts supplied by reference TRBV9 and TRBJ2-2, is DSGVTQTPKHLITATGQRVTLRCSPRSGDLSVYWYQQSLDQGLQFLIQYYNGEERAKGNILERFSAQQFPDLHSELNLSSLELGDSALYFCASSVVGLAGGPTGELFFGEGSRLTVL.

This chain links TRBV19 with TRBJ1-6, with no clear D. The V end was cut by 3 bases, the J end by 13 bases, with 10 bases between. CDR1 LNHDA and CDR2 SQIVND come from the germline V gene (reference sequence). CDR3 length: 12 amino acids. The CDR3 DNA reads TGTGCCAGTAGTATTGAGGGTATGCCCCTCCACTTT. Protein sequence: CASSIEGMPLHF.

The DNA for the CDR3 is TGCAGCGTACTAAGCTCCTACAATGAGCAGTTCTTC. Its translation is CSVLSSYNEQFF. This chain uses TRBV29-1 with TRBJ2-1; D not resolved. CDR3 size: 12 residues. Germline values: CDR1 SQVTM, CDR2 ANQGSEA. Trimming stripped 6 bases from V and 0 bases from J, with 6 bases between.

The chain uses TRBV6-6 and TRBJ2-7; D may be TRBD1 (5 bases). Germline CDR1 and CDR2: MNHNY and SVGAGI (reference sequence). Trimming cost V 10 bases and J 5 bases, with 12 bases left between them. CDR3 length: 11 residues. This CDR3 is CAIGRVHEQYF. The CDR3 bases are TGTGCCATCGGCAGGGTCCACGAGCAGTACTTC.

The chain is built from TRBV7-8 and TRBJ2-7; D not resolved. The germline V gene has CDR1 SGHVS and CDR2 FQNEAQ. Trimming left V 1 base short and J 2 bases short, with 9 bases between. This CDR3 region has 14 residues. The CDR3 nucleotides are TGTGCCAGCAGCTTAGTGTGGGCCCCCTACGAGCAGTACTTC. Its translation: CASSLVWAPYEQYF.

The rearrangement uses TRBV5-1 and TRBJ1-2; D unclear. Trimming took 0 bases from V and 3 from J, leaving 15 bases between them. CDR1 SGHRS and CDR2 YFSETQ come from the germline V gene. CDR3 length equals 16 residues. The CDR3 reads CASSLVGNPEHYGYTF. The DNA for the CDR3 is TGCGCCAGCAGCTTGGTCGGGAACCCCGAACACTATGGCTACACCTTC. Together with reference TRBV5-1 and TRBJ1-2, the CDR3 gives the full variable domain: KAGVTQTPRYLIKTRGQQVTLSCSPISGHRSVSWYQQTPGQGLQFLFEYFSETQRNKGNFPGRFSGRQFSNSRSEMNVSTLELGDSALYLCASSLVGNPEHYGYTFGSGTRLTVV.

This sequence joins TRBV6-6 and TRBJ2-3; no reliable D call. The germline V gene encodes CDR1 MNHNY and CDR2 SVGAGI (reference sequence). Trimming removed 4 bases at V and 8 bases at J, with 16 bases between. The CDR3 runs 14 residues. The CDR3 sequence: CASSLTVTLGTQYF. CDR3 coding DNA: TGTGCCAGCAGTTTAACAGTCACCCTTGGTACGCAGTATTTT.

The chain uses TRBV29-1 and TRBJ2-3; 7 nucleotides agree with TRBD1. Germline V lookup: CDR1 SQVTM, CDR2 ANQGSEA. Germline trimming cut 6 bases from V and 0 bases from J; bases unmatched to any gene: 9. This CDR3 spans 15 amino acids. CDR3 sequence: CSVVDRDRSTDTQYF. CDR3 coding DNA: TGCAGCGTAGTTGACAGGGACAGAAGCACAGATACGCAGTATTTT.

This clone was detected once. This chain links TRBV25-1 with TRBJ2-3; 9 positions agree with TRBD2. Germline V gene sequence: CDR1 MGHDK, CDR2 SYGVNS. After removal of 4 bases from V and 6 bases from J, the junction contained 5 bases not matched to a gene. This CDR3 region has 14 residues. The CDR3 coding sequence is TGTGCCAGCAGTGCGGGGACTAGCATGGATACGCAGTATTTT. Translated, it gives CASSAGTSMDTQYF.

CDR3 residues: CASSQQQGGNQPQHF. In DNA, the CDR3 is TGCGCCAGCAGCCAACAACAGGGTGGGAATCAGCCCCAGCATTTT. The chain uses TRBV4-1 and TRBJ1-5; possible D gene TRBD1, 6 bases. V shed 2 bases and J shed 4 bases, with 12 bases lying between them. This CDR3 has 15 amino acids. The germline gives CDR1 MGHRA, CDR2 YSYEKL.

Here the CDR3 DNA reads TGTGCCAGCAGTTCGGGCGCGGGGGGTGGGCCCTACGAGCAGTACTTC. Amino acid sequence: CASSSGAGGGPYEQYF. The chain couples TRBV25-1 to TRBJ2-7; TRBD2 matches at 8 bases. Per germline, CDR1 MGHDK and CDR2 SYGVNS. The J segment lost 2 bases and the V segment lost 5 bases, leaving 11 bases of the junction unmatched. The CDR3 is made up of 16 amino acids.

V gene TRBV30 combines with J gene TRBJ1-3; 7 positions agree with TRBD1. Germline assignment: CDR1 GTSNPN and CDR2 SVGIG (reference sequence). The CDR3 has 13 residues. V gave up 5 bases and J gave up 2 bases; unmatched junction bases: 3. The CDR3 coding sequence is TGTGCCTGGGAGGGGGCTGCTGGAAACACCATATATTTT. Translation: CAWEGAAGNTIYF.